The T cell receptor beta chain under discussion was sequenced for a study of blood T cell repertoires in COVID-19 (dated by TCRdb to about 2020). Concerning the study at large: Samples from collaborators originated in the United States, Italy and Spain and spanned both the acute and convalescent phases of COVID-19. Nearly every sample came with metadata listing a de-identified subject ID, COVID-19 status, age in years and sex. Subjects who had been exposed to COVID-19, were actively infected with it, or had recovered from it provided the deeply sampled blood TCRbeta repertoires that made up the dataset. Where available, HLA class I and class II types were taken from metadata supplied by the sample provider and were not determined by assay-based typing. Samples came from the ongoing ImmuneRACE study (first 160 participants) plus 1,254 subjects from 6 global collaborators. The repertoires were made available in a free public database intended to serve as a resource for research on the immune response to SARS-CoV-2. The prospective study material was composed of cDNA or gDNA derived from T cells, B-cell-depleted T cells, or PBMCs.

The germline V gene (reference sequence) sets CDR1 to MNHEY and CDR2 to SMNVEV. Clipping removes 8 bases from V and 3 bases from J, with 13 as the unmatched junction base count. From the cysteine up to the phenylalanine, the CDR3 has a length of 15 residues. The CDR3 DNA has 45 bases and is translated from base 1. Collaborating institutions collected whole blood in K2EDTA tubes following their own protocols. For TCRbeta analysis, collaborators shipped samples in one of three forms: frozen whole blood, isolated PBMCs, or DNA extracted from either of those sample types. TCRbeta CDR3 regions were amplified from genomic DNA using the immunoSEQ Assay, a bias-controlled multiplex PCR. The paper's data handling went like this. Within the assay, amplification of reference gene primers was used to estimate how many nucleated cells each sample contained. To quantify the absolute abundance of each unique TCRbeta CDR3 rearrangement, sequence reads were collapsed and filtered. For each sample, productive Simpson clonality was calculated as the square root of Simpson's diversity index across productive rearrangements. In TCRdb, the immuneACCESS table is reduced to in-frame sequences with V and J assigned. These tables do not hold every clone; where another copy was compared, an unresolved V gene accounts for under half, and the others remain unexplained. D and trimming were read from the DNA, whereas the V and J calls and clone size are those reported in that table. For this sample the table gives tens of thousands of clones, of which around 85% were detected only once. The ten most abundant clones make up roughly 13% of the sample.

Comment on this clone: Its recognized antigen is unknown. Base qualities are not at hand, and no much larger clone is one base apart.

The investigation overall reported the following: How much clinical and demographic metadata was included differed by source and by participant, and the metadata was provided uncurated.

Recombination linked TRBV27 to TRBJ2-7, and 7 bases in between align with TRBD1. This clonotype originated in a human donor in a cohort sampled during active COVID-19. Sequenced input: peripheral blood. The DNA sequence follows: TGTGCCAGCTCGCTTTCCGGGACAGCCCTCTACGAGCAGTACTTC. This is translated as CASSLSGTALYEQYF.